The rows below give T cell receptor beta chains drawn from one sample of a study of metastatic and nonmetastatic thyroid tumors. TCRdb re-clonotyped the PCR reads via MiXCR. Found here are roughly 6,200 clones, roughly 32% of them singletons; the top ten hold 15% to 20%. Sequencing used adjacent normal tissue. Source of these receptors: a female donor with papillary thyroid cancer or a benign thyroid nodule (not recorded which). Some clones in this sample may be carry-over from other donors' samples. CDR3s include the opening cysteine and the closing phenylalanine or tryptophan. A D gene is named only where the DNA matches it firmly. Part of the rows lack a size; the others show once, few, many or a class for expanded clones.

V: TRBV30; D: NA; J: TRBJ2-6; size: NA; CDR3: CAWSMLSSGANVLTF; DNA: TGTGCCTGGAGTATGTTAAGCTCTGGGGCCAACGTCCTGACTTTC
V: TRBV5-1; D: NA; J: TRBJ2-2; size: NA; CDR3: CASSLEPNTGELFF; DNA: TGCGCCAGCAGCTTGGAACCGAACACCGGGGAGCTGTTCTTT
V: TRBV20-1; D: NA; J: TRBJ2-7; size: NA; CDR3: CSARVGTGYIYEQYF; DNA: TGCAGTGCTAGAGTGGGAACAGGGTACATCTACGAGCAGTACTTC
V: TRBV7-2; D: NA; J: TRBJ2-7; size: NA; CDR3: CASSLSPQSHYEQYF; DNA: TGTGCCAGCAGCCTAAGTCCCCAATCCCATTACGAGCAGTACTTC
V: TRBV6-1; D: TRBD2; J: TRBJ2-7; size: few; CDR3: CASTYTTSGSTHEQYF; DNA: TGTGCCAGCACCTACACAACTAGCGGGAGTACTCACGAGCAGTACTTC
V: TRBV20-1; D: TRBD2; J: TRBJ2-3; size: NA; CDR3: CSARGGGSNTQYF; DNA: TGCAGTGCTAGAGGCGGGGGGTCGAATACGCAGTATTTT
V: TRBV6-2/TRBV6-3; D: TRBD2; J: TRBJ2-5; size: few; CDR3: CASSYLGSGAVF; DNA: TGTGCCAGCAGTTACCTAGGTAGCGGGGCCGTTTTC
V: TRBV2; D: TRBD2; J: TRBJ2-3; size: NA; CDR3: CASEGAGGHTDTQYF; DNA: TGTGCCAGCGAGGGAGCGGGGGGCCACACAGATACGCAGTATTTT
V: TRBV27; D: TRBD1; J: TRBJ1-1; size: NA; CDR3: CASSQRGQVIMNTEAFF; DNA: TGTGCCAGCAGTCAGCGGGGACAGGTGATTATGAACACTGAAGCTTTCTTT
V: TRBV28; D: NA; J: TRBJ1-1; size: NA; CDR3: CASRYRETEAFF; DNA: TGTGCCAGCAGATACAGGGAGACTGAAGCTTTCTTT
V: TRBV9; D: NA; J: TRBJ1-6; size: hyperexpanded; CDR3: CASSPSNSPLHF; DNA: TGTGCCAGCAGCCCAAGTAATTCACCCCTCCACTTT
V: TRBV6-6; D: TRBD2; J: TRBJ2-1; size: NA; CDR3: CASSYSTSGINEQFF; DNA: TGTGCCAGCAGTTACTCGACTAGCGGGATTAATGAGCAGTTCTTC
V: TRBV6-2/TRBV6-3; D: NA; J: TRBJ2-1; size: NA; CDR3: CASSYWTNNEQFF; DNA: TGTGCCAGCAGTTATTGGACTAACAATGAGCAGTTCTTC
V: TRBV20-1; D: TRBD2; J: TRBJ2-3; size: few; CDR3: CSAGGSWADTQYF; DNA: TGCAGTGCTGGCGGGAGTTGGGCAGATACGCAGTATTTT
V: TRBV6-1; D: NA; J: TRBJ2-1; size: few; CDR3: CASRTVTYNEQFF; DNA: TGTGCCAGCAGAACGGTCACCTACAATGAGCAGTTCTTC
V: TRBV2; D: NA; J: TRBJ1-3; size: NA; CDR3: CASSENRPDSGNTIYF; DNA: TGTGCCAGCAGTGAAAATAGGCCCGACTCTGGAAACACCATATATTTT
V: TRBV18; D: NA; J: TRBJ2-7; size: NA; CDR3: CASSPFFSGSPPTGSYEQYF; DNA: TGTGCCAGCTCACCCTTTTTTTCGGGGAGCCCCCCAACGGGCTCCTACGAGCAGTACTTC
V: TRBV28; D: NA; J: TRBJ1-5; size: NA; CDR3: CASSLGGVRGYQPQHF; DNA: TGTGCCAGCAGTTTAGGGGGGGTCCGGGGTTATCAGCCCCAGCATTTT
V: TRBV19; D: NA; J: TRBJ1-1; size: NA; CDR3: CASSIARGKDTEAFF; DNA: TGTGCCAGTAGTATAGCGAGAGGAAAAGACACTGAAGCTTTCTTT
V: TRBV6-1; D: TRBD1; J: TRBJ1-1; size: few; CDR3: CASSEERGLLVAFF; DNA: TGTGCCAGCAGTGAAGAGAGGGGGCTTCTAGTTGCTTTCTTT
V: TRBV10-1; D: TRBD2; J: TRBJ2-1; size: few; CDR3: CASSEAGGLGNEQFF; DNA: TGCGCCAGCAGTGAGGCGGGGGGGCTCGGAAATGAGCAGTTCTTC
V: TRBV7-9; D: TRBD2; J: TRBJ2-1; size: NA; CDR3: CASSFPWGGRLNEQFF; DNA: TGTGCCAGCAGCTTCCCTTGGGGGGGTAGACTCAATGAGCAGTTCTTC
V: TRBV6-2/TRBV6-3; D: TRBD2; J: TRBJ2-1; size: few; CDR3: CASSYAGTRNNEQFF; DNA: TGTGCCAGCAGTTACGCCGGGACTAGGAACAATGAGCAGTTCTTC
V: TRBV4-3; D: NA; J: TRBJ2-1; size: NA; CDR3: CASSQGIATNEQFF; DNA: TGCGCCAGCAGCCAAGGGATAGCTACCAATGAGCAGTTCTTC
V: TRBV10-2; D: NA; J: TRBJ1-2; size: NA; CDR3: CASSGLGYTGYGYTF; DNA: TGCGCCAGCAGTGGGTTGGGTTACACAGGCTATGGCTACACCTTC
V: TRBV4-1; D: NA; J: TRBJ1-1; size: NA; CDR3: CASSQDPGSAEAFF; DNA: TGCGCCAGCAGCCAAGATCCGGGTAGCGCTGAAGCTTTCTTT
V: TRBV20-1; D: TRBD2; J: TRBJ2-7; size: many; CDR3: CSARGASGQTYEQYF; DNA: TGCAGTGCTAGGGGGGCTAGCGGGCAAACCTACGAGCAGTACTTC
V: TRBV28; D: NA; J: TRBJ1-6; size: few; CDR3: CASSTGPVYNSPLHF; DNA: TGTGCCAGCAGTACCGGGCCCGTTTATAATTCACCCCTCCACTTT
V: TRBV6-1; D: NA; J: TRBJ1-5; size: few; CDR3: CASSEAPGLGHQPQHF; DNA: TGTGCCAGCAGTGAAGCGCCTGGGTTGGGACATCAGCCCCAGCATTTT
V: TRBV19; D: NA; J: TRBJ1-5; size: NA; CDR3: CASSLPDGNQPQHF; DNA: TGTGCCAGTAGTCTACCGGACGGCAATCAGCCCCAGCATTTT
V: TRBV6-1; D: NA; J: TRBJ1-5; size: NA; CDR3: CASRPGTDYSNQPQHF; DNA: TGTGCCAGCAGGCCTGGGACCGATTATAGCAATCAGCCCCAGCATTTT
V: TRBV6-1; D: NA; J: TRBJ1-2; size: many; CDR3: CASSERKNYGYTF; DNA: TGTGCCAGCAGTGAACGGAAAAACTATGGCTACACCTTC
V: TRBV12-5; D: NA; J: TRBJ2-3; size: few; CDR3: CASGPGSITDTQYF; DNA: TGTGCTAGTGGTCCCGGTTCCATCACAGATACGCAGTATTTT
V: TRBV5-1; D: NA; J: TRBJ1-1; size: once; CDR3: CASSRWGSTEAFF; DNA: TGCGCCAGCAGCCGGTGGGGGAGTACTGAAGCTTTCTTT
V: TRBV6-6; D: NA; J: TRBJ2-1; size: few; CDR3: CASSYSSQVGEQFF; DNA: TGTGCCAGCAGTTACTCGAGTCAGGTGGGTGAGCAGTTCTTC
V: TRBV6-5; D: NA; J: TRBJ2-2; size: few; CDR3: CATGAGELFF; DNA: TGTGCCACCGGCGCCGGGGAGCTGTTTTTT
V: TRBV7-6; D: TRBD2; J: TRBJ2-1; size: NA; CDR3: CASSLRLAGGPDEQFF; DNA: TGTGCCAGCAGCTTACGGCTAGCGGGAGGGCCTGATGAGCAGTTCTTC
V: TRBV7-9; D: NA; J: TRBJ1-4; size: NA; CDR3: CASSPPQGLTNEKLFF; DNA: TGTGCCAGCAGCCCGCCACAGGGTCTAACTAATGAAAAACTGTTTTTT
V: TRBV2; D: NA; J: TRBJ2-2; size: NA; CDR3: CASRLSGEIGELFF; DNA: TGTGCCAGCAGGTTGTCGGGCGAAATCGGGGAGCTGTTTTTT
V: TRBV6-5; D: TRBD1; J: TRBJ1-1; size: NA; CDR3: CASSYSAGGTEAFF; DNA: TGTGCCAGCAGTTACTCGGCAGGGGGCACTGAAGCTTTCTTT
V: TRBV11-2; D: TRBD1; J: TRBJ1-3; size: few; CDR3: CASSGRTGGSGNTIYF; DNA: TGTGCCAGCAGCGGACGGACAGGGGGGTCTGGAAACACCATATATTTT
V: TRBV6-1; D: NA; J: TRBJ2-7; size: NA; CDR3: CASSEGLFMGEQYF; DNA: TGTGCCAGCAGTGAAGGGCTGTTCATGGGCGAGCAGTACTTC
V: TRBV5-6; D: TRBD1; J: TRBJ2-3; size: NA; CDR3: CASSSAGTGLSTDTQYF; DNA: TGTGCCAGCAGCTCTGCCGGGACAGGGTTGAGCACAGATACGCAGTATTTT
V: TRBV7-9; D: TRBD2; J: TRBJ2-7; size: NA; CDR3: CASSLTSGRAEQYF; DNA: TGTGCCAGCAGCTTGACTAGCGGGAGGGCCGAGCAGTACTTC
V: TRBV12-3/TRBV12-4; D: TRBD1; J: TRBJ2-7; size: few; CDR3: CASSSKWTGSSYEQYF; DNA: TGTGCCAGCAGTTCGAAGTGGACAGGGAGCTCCTACGAGCAGTACTTC
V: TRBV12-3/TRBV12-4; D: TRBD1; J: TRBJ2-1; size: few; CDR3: CASSLAGTGLFF; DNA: TGTGCCAGCAGTTTGGCCGGGACAGGGTTGTTCTTC
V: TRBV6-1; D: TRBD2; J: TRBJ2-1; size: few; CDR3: CATQGTSGHNEQFF; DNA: TGTGCCACCCAGGGGACTAGCGGACACAATGAGCAGTTCTTC
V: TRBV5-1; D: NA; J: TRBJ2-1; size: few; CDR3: CASSFRDNYNEQFF; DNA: TGCGCCAGCAGCTTCCGGGACAATTACAATGAGCAGTTCTTC
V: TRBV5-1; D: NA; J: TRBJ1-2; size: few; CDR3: CASSLRGGDYGYTF; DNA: TGCGCCAGCAGCTTGAGGGGCGGTGACTATGGCTACACCTTC
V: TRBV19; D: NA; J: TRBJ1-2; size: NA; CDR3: CASKEGPSNYGYTF; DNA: TGTGCCAGTAAGGAGGGCCCATCTAACTATGGCTACACCTTC
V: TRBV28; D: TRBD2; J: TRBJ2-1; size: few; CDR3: CASSRPGLAGYEQFF; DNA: TGTGCCAGCAGCCGACCGGGACTAGCGGGATATGAGCAGTTCTTC
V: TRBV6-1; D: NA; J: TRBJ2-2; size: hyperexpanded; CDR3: CATQFRGTGELFF; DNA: TGTGCCACCCAGTTCAGGGGCACCGGGGAGCTGTTTTTT
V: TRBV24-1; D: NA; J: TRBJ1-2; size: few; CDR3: CATSDLMQSYGYTF; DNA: TGTGCCACCAGTGATTTGATGCAGAGCTATGGCTACACCTTC
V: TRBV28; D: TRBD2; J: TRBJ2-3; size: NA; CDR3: CASSPPSGSAQADTQYF; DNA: TGTGCCAGCAGTCCCCCTAGCGGGAGTGCGCAAGCAGATACGCAGTATTTT
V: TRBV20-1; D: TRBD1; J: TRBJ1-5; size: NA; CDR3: CSAQETGGNQPQHF; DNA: TGCAGTGCTCAGGAAACAGGGGGAAATCAGCCCCAGCATTTT
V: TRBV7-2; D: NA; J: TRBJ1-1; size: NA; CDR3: CASSSNGVGPEAFF; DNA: TGTGCCAGCAGCTCGAACGGTGTGGGGCCTGAAGCTTTCTTT
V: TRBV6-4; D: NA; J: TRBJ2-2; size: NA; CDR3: CASREQGTGELFF; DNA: TGTGCCAGCAGAGAGCAGGGCACCGGGGAGCTGTTTTTT